This T cell receptor (beta chain) was sequenced for a study of early T cells in non-severe SARS-CoV-2 infection. At the level of the study: It was bulk RNA from unsorted whole blood that was sequenced, and the chains were unpaired.

The germline V gene has CDR1 SEHNR and CDR2 FQNEAQ (reference sequence). With V trimmed by 1 base and J by 3 bases, 11 bases remained unmatched. The CDR3 runs to 18 residues. This clonotype was detected many times. Unique molecular identifiers were attached to individual cDNA molecules. TCRdb re-analysed the 5' RACE reads in MiXCR, keeping a single row per CDR3 protein. The sample consists of about 80,000 distinct CDR3 sequences, over 10% of them appearing once. This sequence joins TRBV7-9 and TRBJ2-1; 8 bases are a match to TRBD2. The TCR was taken from an adult who was a healthcare worker with PCR-confirmed SARS-CoV-2 infection or an uninfected control (not recorded which). The sample was whole blood. The CDR3: CASSLVGSGNYNYNEQFF. CDR3 nucleotide sequence: TGTGCCAGCAGCTTAGTTGGTAGCGGGAACTATAACTACAATGAGCAGTTCTTC.